This TCR beta chain was found in a study of human T cells and chemical hapten exposure. TCRdb re-analysed the RACE reads in MiXCR, keeping a single row per CDR3 protein. The table has tens of thousands of distinct CDR3 sequences, 6.5% to 8.5% seen once. CDR1 is SQVTM and CDR2 is ANQGSEA in the germline V gene. Trimming shortened V by 3 bases and J by 1 base, and 15 bases separated the two germline ends. The CDR3 has 15 residues. As to time point: patch test 2, 6 weeks after DPC sensitization. Sample treatment: therapeutic diphenylcyclopropenone sensitization with weekly scalp DPC. The clonotype was recovered from a woman between 25 and 40 years old with alopecia areata. Some clones in this sample may be carry-over from other donors' samples. This chain joins TRBV29-1 and TRBJ1-2, with unresolved D. The specimen was whole blood, collected in connection with sensitization to the hapten diphenylcyclopropenone (DPC). CDR3 sequence: CSVDGSVSDNYGYTF. DNA for the CDR3: TGCAGCGTTGACGGTAGCGTCAGTGATAACTATGGCTACACCTTC. The whole variable domain, filled in from reference TRBV29-1 and TRBJ1-2, reads SAVISQKPSRDICQRGTSLTIQCQVDSQVTMMFWYRQQPGQSLTLIATANQGSEATYESGFVIDKFPISRPNLTFSTLTVSNMSPEDSSIYLCSVDGSVSDNYGYTFGSGTRLTVV.